The present T cell receptor beta chain was sequenced within a study of tumor-infiltrating lymphocytes in localized non-small cell lung cancer. Study-wide context: Each patient gave resected tumor and non-adjacent uninvolved lung tissue.

V lost 3 bases and J lost 3; bases outside the gene matches: 14. The germline V gene has CDR1 SGHAT and CDR2 FQNNGV. This CDR3 is built from 19 residues. Profiling relied on immunoSEQ multiplex PCR, and the TCRdb table lists in-frame clones only, not all of them. The table includes some 10,000 clones, around 84% detected once. The sequenced sample consisted of lung tumor tissue. This chain joins TRBV11-2 and TRBJ2-3, with 11 bases lining up with TRBD2. The TCR was taken from a human donor with non-small cell lung cancer. CDR3 in DNA: TGTGCCAGCAGCTTTAGTCCCCCACTAGCGGGAGCCCGTACAGATACGCAGTATTTT. Amino acid sequence: CASSFSPPLAGARTDTQYF.